These 4 T cell receptor beta chains were all obtained from the same sample, sequenced in a study of low-dose radiotherapy and immunotherapy resistance in tumors. Indicated time point: after trial treatment. Stated treatment: LDRT plus nivolumab, ipilimumab, low-dose cyclophosphamide and aspirin (RACIN trial). Priming of first-strand cDNA relied on TRAV- and TRBV-specific primers (covering alpha and beta chains). PCR amplification of the TCRs was performed with Phusion for approximately 20 PCR cycles, and it relied on a constant-region primer together with a V-primer adapter. TCRdb reprocessed the reads with MiXCR, giving one entry per CDR3 protein. Among more than 90,000 distinct CDR3 sequences listed, 20% to 25% were seen once. Sequences were derived from PBMCs, sampled after low-dose radiotherapy plus immunotherapy. All receptors derive from a male donor with prostate cancer.

J is TRBJ1-5 and V is TRBV7-2, with a possible D match to TRBD1 (5 bases). Trimming pared 5 bases from V and 0 bases from J, leaving 8 bases between. Germline loops: CDR1 SGHTA, CDR2 FQGNSA. This CDR3 spans 14 amino acids. CDR3 DNA: TGTGCCAGCAGCCAACAGGATAGCAATCAGCCCCAGCATTTT. The encoded protein is CASSQQDSNQPQHF.

This clonotype was detected only a few times. The DNA is omitted, as the CDR3 cannot be located on it reliably, and the CDR3 follows TCRdb's listing. The rearrangement links TRBV23-1 to TRBJ2-2; the D call in the table, TRBD1, was not verified against the DNA. TRBV23-1 is assigned to the ORF class and has an uncertain function. Ends included, the CDR3 has 15 residues. CDR3: CASSQSQGDPGSCFF.

Many counts were recorded for this clonotype. The chain combines TRBV12-3 or TRBV12-4 with TRBJ2-1, with 8 bases identical to TRBD2. The length of the CDR3 is 15 residues. The V gene end was trimmed by 3 bases and the J gene end by 8 bases; junction bases not matched to a gene: 9. The CDR3 DNA follows: TGTGCCAGCAGTTTCTATCGGGGGGGCGAGGATGAGCAGTTCTTC. Translation: CASSFYRGGEDEQFF.

This clonotype was detected many times. The chain couples TRBV6-2 or TRBV6-3 to TRBJ2-1; D is perhaps TRBD1 (5 bases). This CDR3 region has 12 residues. Germline CDR1 is MNHEY and CDR2 is SVGEGT. V dropped 5 bases and J dropped 9 bases, with 11 bases sitting between them. CDR3 nucleotide sequence: TGTGCCAGCAGTGGCCTTAGGGGTGAGCAGTTCTTC. Protein sequence: CASSGLRGEQFF.